Following are 28 T cell receptor beta chains from one sample sequenced in a study of blood T cell repertoires in COVID-19. The table came from immunoSEQ multiplex PCR; TCRdb's copy has only in-frame clones and leaves some out. The sample holds around 300,000 clones, approximately 90% seen once. Sequenced material: peripheral blood. These receptor sequences come from a woman between 45 and 65 years old with active or convalescent COVID-19.

The chain combines TRBV6-6 with TRBJ1-5; the D is unclear. Germline V gene lookup returns CDR1 MNHNY and CDR2 SVGAGI (reference sequence). The CDR3 runs 13 residues. Trimming pared 8 bases from V and 3 bases from J, leaving 11 bases between. CDR3 in amino acids: CASGLQNNQPQHF. The CDR3 DNA reads TGTGCCAGCGGTCTACAGAACAATCAGCCCCAGCATTTT.

The CDR3 DNA is TGTGCCAGCAGACCTCTAGCGGGAGTGAGGAATGAGCAGTTCTTC. It translates to CASRPLAGVRNEQFF. This chain uses TRBV6-6 with TRBJ2-1; 10 bases fit TRBD2. V was pared by 6 bases and J by 7 bases, with 9 bases of the junction left unmatched. The germline CDR1 and CDR2 sequences are MNHNY and SVGAGI (reference sequence). The CDR3 totals 15 residues.

The chain joins TRBV24-1 to TRBJ2-5; a possible D gene is TRBD1 (6 bases). The CDR3 has 16 residues. Germline V gene sequence: CDR1 KGHDR, CDR2 SFDVKD. V lost 3 bases to trimming and J lost 2 bases, with 15 bases between them. CDR3 in DNA: TGTGCCACCAGTGATAAATCGGACAGTATTCAAGAGACCCAGTACTTC. This codes for CATSDKSDSIQETQYF.

The rearrangement joins TRBV5-1 to TRBJ2-3, with D perhaps TRBD1 (5 bases). With 0 bases removed from V and 7 bases from J, the gap between germline ends came to 12 bases. Germline V gene data show CDR1 as SGHRS and CDR2 as YFSETQ. The CDR3 extends over 14 amino acids. CDR3 loop: CASSLDRQPNTQYF. The CDR3 DNA reads TGCGCCAGCAGCTTGGATCGACAGCCGAATACGCAGTATTTT.

This sequence joins TRBV5-1 and TRBJ2-3; 11 nucleotides agree with TRBD2. With 4 bases clipped from V and 1 base from J, the junction kept 2 bases outside the gene matches. The CDR3 sequence is 15 residues long. Germline V gene lookup returns CDR1 SGHRS and CDR2 YFSETQ. The CDR3 nucleotides are TGCGCCAGCAGCCTACTAGCGGGGGGCACAGATACGCAGTATTTT. This sequence encodes CASSLLAGGTDTQYF.

This clone came up once. CDR3 loop: CASSLRGAGLAGGNYNEQFF. In nucleotides, the CDR3 is TGTGCCAGCAGCTTAAGAGGTGCAGGACTAGCGGGGGGGAATTACAATGAGCAGTTCTTC. The V gene is TRBV7-3, the J gene TRBJ2-1, with 15 bases aligning to TRBD2. The CDR3 covers 20 residues. CDR1 is SGHTA and CDR2 is FQGTGA in the germline V gene. V trimming: 1 base; J trimming: 4 bases; junction bases outside the gene matches: 11.

V usage is TRBV30 and J usage is TRBJ2-2; 13 nucleotides line up with TRBD2. V shed 6 bases, J shed 4 bases, and the junction held 5 bases outside the gene matches. The germline V gene has CDR1 GTSNPN and CDR2 SVGIG (reference sequence). The CDR3 spans 15 residues. The chain's CDR3 is CACRTSGGGTGELFF. CDR3 bases: TGTGCCTGCCGGACTAGCGGGGGAGGCACCGGGGAGCTGTTTTTT.

V gene TRBV24-1 combines with J gene TRBJ2-7; 9 bases map to TRBD1. V lost 3 bases and J lost 6; bases outside the gene matches: 11. Germline-derived CDR1 and CDR2 are KGHDR and SFDVKD. This CDR3 contains 16 residues. The CDR3 loop is CATSDTSGQGPLEQYF. In DNA, the CDR3 is TGTGCCACCAGTGATACGTCGGGACAGGGTCCCCTCGAGCAGTACTTC.

V is TRBV7-9 and J is TRBJ1-5; the D gene is possibly TRBD1 (6 bases). This CDR3 is 16 amino acids long. V shed 5 bases and J shed 0 bases, with 14 bases lying between them. Germline CDR1 SEHNR, CDR2 FQNEAQ (reference sequence). The CDR3 protein is CASSPGQGPSNQPQHF. The CDR3 nucleotides are TGTGCCAGCAGCCCCGGCCAGGGGCCTAGCAATCAGCCCCAGCATTTT.

This rearrangement joins TRBV29-1 to TRBJ2-1; tentatively, D is TRBD2 (6 bases). There are 13 residues in the CDR3. Per germline, CDR1 SQVTM and CDR2 ANQGSEA. V lost 4 bases, J lost 7 bases, and 14 bases lay in between. CDR3 in DNA: TGCAGCGTTGCGAGGTGGAGGGTGAATGAGCAGTTCTTC. This codes for CSVARWRVNEQFF.

This rearrangement joins TRBV30 to TRBJ2-5; 10 nucleotides line up with TRBD2. Germline V gives CDR1 GTSNPN, CDR2 SVGIG (reference sequence). Trimming at V came to 2 bases and at J to 5 bases, leaving 8 bases not matched to a gene. CDR3 length: 15 residues. The CDR3 DNA reads TGTGCCTGGAGTTGGCCTAGCGGGAGTTGGGAGACCCAGTACTTC. Its protein product is CAWSWPSGSWETQYF.

The J gene is TRBJ2-7, the V gene TRBV18, with TRBD1 as a possible D gene (6 bases). This CDR3 contains 13 residues. CDR1 and CDR2 (germline): KGHSH, LQKENI. CDR3 region: CASSPSTVGDTAV. The CDR3, as DNA: TGTGCCAGCTCACCTAGCACGGTGGGGGACACCGCCGTC.

The CDR3 sequence: CASSRGQGRSYTF. Written as DNA, the CDR3 is TGCGCCAGCAGCCGCGGACAGGGAAGGAGCTACACCTTC. The chain joins TRBV5-1 to TRBJ1-2; 8 bases align to TRBD1. The V gene's germline CDR1 is SGHRS and CDR2 YFSETQ. This CDR3 has 13 residues. The J segment lost 9 bases and the V segment lost 4 bases, leaving 8 bases of the junction unmatched.

The chain links TRBV30 to TRBJ1-6; 9 bases line up with TRBD1. The germline gives CDR1 GTSNPN, CDR2 SVGIG (reference sequence). This CDR3 contains 13 residues. The ends lost 4 bases at V and 8 bases at J; junction bases unmatched: 3. The CDR3 region has the DNA TGTGCCTGGATGGACAGGGGCGATTCACCCCTCCACTTT. It translates to CAWMDRGDSPLHF.

This clone showed up just once. V usage is TRBV24-1 and J usage is TRBJ2-3; the D gene is possibly TRBD1 (6 bases). CDR1 and CDR2 from the germline V gene are KGHDR and SFDVKD. V shed 4 bases and J shed 0 bases, with 10 bases lying between them. This CDR3 region has 15 residues. The chain's CDR3 is CATSDGQISTDTQYF. The DNA of the CDR3 is TGTGCCACCAGTGACGGACAGATTAGCACAGATACGCAGTATTTT.

Regarding this clone: At one boundary the junction diverges from the germline segment, which might be a read error. V is TRBV5-1 and J is TRBJ1-1; weak D call: TRBD1 (5 bases). CDR3 length: 14 residues. Germline CDR1 reads SGHRS; CDR2 reads YFSETQ. CDR3 loop: CASSPGGTLTGAFF. As DNA, the CDR3 is TGCGCCAGCAGCCCCGGGGGGACCTTGACTGGAGCTTTCTTT.

This chain links TRBV5-1 with TRBJ2-2; 7 bases map to TRBD1. The CDR3 is 16 residues long. V lost 0 bases, J lost 5 bases, and 7 bases stayed unmatched. CDR1 and CDR2 from the germline V gene are SGHRS and YFSETQ. The CDR3 DNA follows: TGCGCCAGCAGCTTGGCCCCGGGACAGATGACCGGGGAGCTGTTTTTT. Residues: CASSLAPGQMTGELFF.

This chain joins TRBV3-1 (or the pseudogene TRBV3-2) and TRBJ2-7; 10 positions agree with TRBD2. Germline V gene sequence: CDR1 LGHDT, CDR2 YNNKEL (reference sequence). The CDR3 spans 15 residues. J was trimmed by 1 base and V by 4 bases; bases with no gene match: 4. In DNA, the CDR3 is TGTGCCAGCAGCCTAACTAGCGGGGTATCCTACGAGCAGTACTTC. This codes for CASSLTSGVSYEQYF.

J is TRBJ2-7 and V is TRBV6-5, with D possibly being TRBD1 (6 bases). Per the germline V gene, CDR1 is MNHEY and CDR2 is SVGAGI. This CDR3 has 12 residues. The germline V and J ends were trimmed by 6 bases and 10 bases, with 16 bases remaining between them. The CDR3 sequence is CASSPRDTTQYF. DNA for the CDR3: TGTGCCAGCAGCCCCCGGGACACCACCCAGTACTTC.

The chain has TRBV15 and TRBJ2-3; weak D call: TRBD2 (6 bases). CDR1 and CDR2 from the germline V gene are LNHNV and YYDKDF (reference sequence). The CDR3 runs to 17 residues. Trimming pared 5 bases from V and 4 bases from J, leaving 22 bases between. The DNA for the CDR3 is TGTGCCACCAGCTTCCAGACCGGGAGTGGTCTGGCAGATACGCAGTATTTT. Its translation: CATSFQTGSGLADTQYF.

CDR3 coding DNA: TGTGCCATCTCATTGAGTGGGGGGGAGGGTTCCTACGAGCAGTACTTC. Protein: CAISLSGGEGSYEQYF. This chain links TRBV10-3 with TRBJ2-7; 7 bases are a match to TRBD2. Germline CDR1 ENHRY, CDR2 SYGVKD. This CDR3 is built from 16 residues. V dropped 8 bases and J dropped 1; count of bases not matched to a gene: 14.

A single count supports this clone. The chain combines TRBV4-3 with TRBJ1-1, with 9 positions matching TRBD1. Germline CDR1 LGHNA, CDR2 YSLEER. J gave up 1 base and V 3 bases, and 9 bases lay outside the gene matches. The CDR3 is 17 residues long. Here the CDR3 reads CASSHGGQGRRNTEAFF. Written as DNA, the CDR3 is TGCGCCAGCAGCCATGGCGGACAGGGGAGACGGAACACTGAAGCTTTCTTT.

The gene calls are TRBV5-4 and TRBJ2-7; 7 bases are a match to TRBD2. CDR1 and CDR2 (germline): SGHNT, YYREEE (reference sequence). The CDR3 consists of 15 residues. The junction had 4 bases not matched to a gene; V was cut back by 0 bases and J by 1 base. The CDR3 spells CASSLGGSASYEQYF. CDR3 in DNA: TGTGCCAGCAGCTTGGGCGGGAGCGCTTCCTACGAGCAGTACTTC. Full variable domain (outside the CDR3, taken from reference TRBV5-4 and TRBJ2-7): ETGVTQSPTHLIKTRGQQVTLRCSSQSGHNTVSWYQQALGQGPQFIFQYYREEENGRGNFPPRFSGLQFPNYSSELNVNALELDDSALYLCASSLGGSASYEQYFGPGTRLTVT.

The V and J genes are TRBV28 and TRBJ2-3; 10 bases map to TRBD1. This CDR3 spans 17 amino acids. V gave up 5 bases and J gave up 2 bases; unmatched junction bases: 10. Per germline, CDR1 MDHEN and CDR2 SYDVKM. In DNA form, the CDR3 reads TGTGCCAGCAGTCCTCTGGGACAGGGGTCCTACACAGATACGCAGTATTTT. It yields the protein CASSPLGQGSYTDTQYF.

The chain carries TRBV28 and TRBJ1-3, with D possibly TRBD1 on 6 matching bases. CDR1 MDHEN and CDR2 SYDVKM come from the germline V gene. CDR3 length equals 12 residues. V lost 5 bases and J lost 9, with 11 bases in between. CDR3 sequence: CASSEQGITIYF. The CDR3 DNA reads as TGTGCCAGCAGTGAACAGGGTATCACCATATATTTT.

The CDR3 nucleotides read TGTGCCAGCAGTGGACTAGCGGGGGGGCTGGGCACAGATACGCAGTATTTT. Protein sequence: CASSGLAGGLGTDTQYF. The V gene is TRBV3-1 (or the pseudogene TRBV3-2), the J gene TRBJ2-3, with 15 bases identical to TRBD2. Germline CDR1 is LGHDT and CDR2 is YNNKEL (reference sequence). The junction had 5 bases not matched to a gene; V was cut back by 6 bases and J by 1 base. The CDR3 runs 17 residues.

V and J are TRBV11-2 and TRBJ1-2; 7 positions agree with TRBD1. V shed 2 bases, J shed 7 bases, and the junction held 13 bases outside the gene matches. This CDR3 comprises 16 residues. Germline CDR1 SGHAT, CDR2 FQNNGV. The chain's CDR3 is CASSLPPPTGDGGYTF. In DNA, the CDR3 is TGTGCCAGCAGCTTACCACCACCAACAGGGGATGGTGGCTACACCTTC.

The CDR3, as DNA: TGTGCCACCAGCGTCAGGGGAAACACCGGGGAGCTGTTTTTT. Its translation is CATSVRGNTGELFF. This sequence joins TRBV15 and TRBJ2-2; weak D call: TRBD1 (6 bases). Trimming took off 5 bases at V and 2 bases at J, with 9 bases between the two ends. This CDR3 contains 14 residues. Germline-derived CDR1 and CDR2 are LNHNV and YYDKDF (reference sequence).